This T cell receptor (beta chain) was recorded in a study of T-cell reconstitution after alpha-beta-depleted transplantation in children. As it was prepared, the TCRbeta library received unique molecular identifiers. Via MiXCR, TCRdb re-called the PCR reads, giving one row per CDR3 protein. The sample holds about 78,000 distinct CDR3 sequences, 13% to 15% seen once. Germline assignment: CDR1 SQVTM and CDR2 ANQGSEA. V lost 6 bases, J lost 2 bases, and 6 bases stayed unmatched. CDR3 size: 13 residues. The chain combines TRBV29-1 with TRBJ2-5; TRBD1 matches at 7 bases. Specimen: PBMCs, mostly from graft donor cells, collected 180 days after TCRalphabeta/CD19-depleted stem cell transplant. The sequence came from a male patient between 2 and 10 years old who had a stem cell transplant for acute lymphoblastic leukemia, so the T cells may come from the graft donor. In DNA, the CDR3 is TGCAGCGTCCAGAGGGGGCTACAAGAGACCCAGTACTTC. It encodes CSVQRGLQETQYF. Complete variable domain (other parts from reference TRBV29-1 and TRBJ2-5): SAVISQKPSRDICQRGTSLTIQCQVDSQVTMMFWYRQQPGQSLTLIATANQGSEATYESGFVIDKFPISRPNLTFSTLTVSNMSPEDSSIYLCSVQRGLQETQYFGPGTRLLVL.